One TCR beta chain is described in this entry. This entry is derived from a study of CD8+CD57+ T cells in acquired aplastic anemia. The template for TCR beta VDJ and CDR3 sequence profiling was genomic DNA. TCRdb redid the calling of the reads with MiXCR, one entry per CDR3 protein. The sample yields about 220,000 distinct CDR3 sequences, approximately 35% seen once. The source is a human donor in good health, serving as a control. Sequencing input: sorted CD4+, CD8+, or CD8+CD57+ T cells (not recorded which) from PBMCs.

The CDR3 bases are TGCGCCAGCAGCCAAGTTCACCAAGAGACCCAGTACTTC. Translating gives CASSQVHQETQYF. The genes are TRBV4-3 and TRBJ2-5, with D hard to call. Trimming took 1 base from V and 0 from J, leaving 3 bases between them. Germline lookup yields CDR1 LGHNA and CDR2 YSLEER. The CDR3 extends over 13 amino acids.